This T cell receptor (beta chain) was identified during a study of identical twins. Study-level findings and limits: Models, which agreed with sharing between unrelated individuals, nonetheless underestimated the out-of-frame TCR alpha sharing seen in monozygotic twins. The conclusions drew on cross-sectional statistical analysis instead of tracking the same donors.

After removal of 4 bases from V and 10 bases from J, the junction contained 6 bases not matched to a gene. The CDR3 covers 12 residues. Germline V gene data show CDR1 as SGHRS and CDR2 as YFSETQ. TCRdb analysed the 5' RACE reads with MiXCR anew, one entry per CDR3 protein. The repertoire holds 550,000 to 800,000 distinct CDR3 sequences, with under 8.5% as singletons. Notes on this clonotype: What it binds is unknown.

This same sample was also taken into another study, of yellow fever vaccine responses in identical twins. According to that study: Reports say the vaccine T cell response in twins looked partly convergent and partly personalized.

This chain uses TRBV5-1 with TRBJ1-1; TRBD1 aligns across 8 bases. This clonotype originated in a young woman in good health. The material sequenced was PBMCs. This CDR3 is CASSRDRGVAFF. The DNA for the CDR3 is TGCGCCAGCAGCCGTGACAGGGGTGTAGCTTTCTTT.